The 25 T cell receptor beta chains listed next were all sequenced from one sample in a study of T cells in Graves' hyperthyroidism and ophthalmopathy. Amplified TCR beta CDR3 regions came from RNA transcripts. TCR CDR3 regions were first amplified by RT-PCR with HTBI primers. TCRdb passed the multiplex PCR reads through MiXCR, listing each CDR3 protein once. The table records roughly 520,000 distinct CDR3 sequences, less than 25% of them present only once. The sequenced material came from blood. Receptor source: a woman in her twenties or thirties with Graves' ophthalmopathy.

This clonotype has ten or more counts. CDR3 DNA sequence: TGTGCCAGCAGTTTAGCGGAGGAGGGCTACACCTTC. Translating gives CASSLAEEGYTF. The chain couples TRBV28 to TRBJ1-2; D not certain. The CDR3 consists of 12 residues. V gave up 2 bases and J gave up 8 bases, with 9 bases separating them. In germline, CDR1 is MDHEN, CDR2 SYDVKM.

On this clonotype itself: Because the CDR3 is missing its conserved closing phenylalanine or tryptophan, this is likely a read error. V usage is TRBV5-6 and J usage is TRBJ1-1; tentatively, D is TRBD1 (6 bases). Per germline, CDR1 SGHDT and CDR2 YYEEEE. V lost 1 base and J 7 bases, leaving 17 bases between the germline ends. The CDR3 length is 15 residues. The CDR3 protein is CASSLFQDQQGEAFY. The DNA for the CDR3 is TGTGCCAGCAGCTTGTTTCAGGACCAACAGGGTGAAGCTTTCTAT.

Worth noting for this clonotype: No conserved phenylalanine or tryptophan ends this CDR3, so it is likely a read error. The DNA is omitted, as the CDR3 cannot be located on it reliably, and the CDR3 follows TCRdb's listing. This chain links TRBV10-3 with TRBJ2-2; the table's D gene call, TRBD1, was not cross checked with the DNA. From germline, CDR1 is ENHRY and CDR2 SYGVKD. The CDR3 numbers 14 amino acids, ends counted. CDR3 amino acids: CAITQDRNTGELLV.

The table lists this clonotype with many counts. The chain has TRBV11-3 and TRBJ1-1; 7 bases match TRBD1. V was pared by 5 bases and J by 7 bases, with 13 bases of the junction left unmatched. CDR3 length: 15 residues. Germline assignment: CDR1 SGHNT and CDR2 YENEEA. The CDR3 protein is CASSPAGQRSLEAFF. CDR3 bases: TGTGCCAGCAGCCCGGCGGGACAGAGGAGCCTTGAAGCTTTCTTT.

This clonotype was counted many times. The chain couples TRBV14 to TRBJ1-2; no clear D. The CDR3 extends over 14 amino acids. Trimming took 1 base from V and 5 from J, leaving 11 bases between them. CDR1 is SGHDN, CDR2 FVKESK, per germline. The DNA of the CDR3 is TGTGCCAGCAGCCAAGGATACGGAGCGTATGGCTACACCTTC. Protein sequence: CASSQGYGAYGYTF.

This clonotype was found many times. The chain combines TRBV15 with TRBJ2-5; D may correspond to TRBD1 or TRBD2 (6 bases each). Trimming took 5 bases from V and 5 from J, leaving 27 bases between them. Germline CDR1 and CDR2: LNHNV and YYDKDF (reference sequence). CDR3 length: 18 residues. The CDR3 bases are TGTGCCACCAGCCCGGGGACTCCCCTGGCGAGCACAGGGGAGACCCAGTACTTC. Its translation: CATSPGTPLASTGETQYF.

V and J are TRBV29-1 and TRBJ2-7; weak D call: TRBD2 (6 bases). Germline lookup yields CDR1 SQVTM and CDR2 ANQGSEA. The CDR3 consists of 11 residues. V lost 6 bases and J lost 2, with 8 bases in between. The CDR3 DNA sequence: TGCAGCGTGGGGGGACCCTACGAGCAGTACTTC. Its translation: CSVGGPYEQYF.

The sample holds a few counts of this clonotype. The chain carries TRBV28 and TRBJ2-7; D not certain. Germline V lookup: CDR1 MDHEN, CDR2 SYDVKM. CDR3 length equals 14 residues. The ends were cut back, 1 base at V and 2 bases at J, with 9 bases in the middle. The CDR3 nucleotides read TGTGCCAGCAGTTTATTGGGCCTAGCCTACGAGCAGTACTTC. It codes for CASSLLGLAYEQYF.

Many counts were recorded for this clonotype. This chain connects TRBV6-1 to TRBJ2-5; D unclear. V shed 6 bases and J shed 5 bases, with 19 bases lying between them. CDR3 size: 15 residues. Per germline, CDR1 MNHNS and CDR2 SASEGT. CDR3 nucleotides: TGTGCCAGCAGAGTAGGCCCTCTGGAGACGGAGACCCAGTACTTC. Amino acid sequence: CASRVGPLETETQYF.

There are many counts of this clonotype. The chain couples TRBV12-3 or TRBV12-4 to TRBJ2-7; weak D call: TRBD1 (7 bases). CDR3 length: 13 residues. V lost 7 bases and J 6 bases, leaving 16 bases between the germline ends. The CDR3 sequence is CASNPGGGPEQYF. In nucleotides, the CDR3 is TGTGCCAGCAACCCCGGAGGGGGCCCCGAGCAGTACTTC.

Concerning this clonotype itself: The junction shows a germline mismatch at one end, possibly a read error. The chain has TRBV20-1 and TRBJ1-1, with 7 bases fitting TRBD1. Germline V gene lookup returns CDR1 DFQATT and CDR2 SNEGSKA (reference sequence). CDR3 length: 13 amino acids. CDR3 nucleotide sequence: TGCAGTGCTCCACTTACAGGGGACACTGAAGCTTTGTTT. This sequence encodes CSAPLTGDTEALF.

The CDR3 region is CASSQGPGEQYF. DNA of the CDR3: TGCGCCAGCAGCCAAGGTCCGGGTGAGCAGTACTTC. V gene TRBV4-1 combines with J gene TRBJ2-7; D unresolved. Germline CDR1 MGHRA, CDR2 YSYEKL. The ends were cut back, 1 base at V and 7 bases at J, with 8 bases in the middle. CDR3 size: 12 residues.

In its sample, this clonotype was seen many times. The chain combines TRBV20-1 with TRBJ1-5; TRBD1 is a possible D gene (5 bases). The CDR3 consists of 14 residues. The V and J ends lost 3 bases and 1 base respectively, with 10 bases between them. Germline V lookup: CDR1 DFQATT, CDR2 SNEGSKA (reference sequence). This CDR3 is CSARRDGSNQPQHF. The CDR3 DNA reads as TGCAGTGCTAGGCGGGACGGAAGCAATCAGCCCCAGCATTTT.

V and J are TRBV10-3 and TRBJ2-2, with TRBD1 matching over 10 bases. The germline V gene encodes CDR1 ENHRY and CDR2 SYGVKD. V lost 8 bases to trimming and J lost 7 bases; unmatched junction nucleotides: 10. The CDR3 covers 15 residues. CDR3 region: CAILPGQGGHGELFF. The CDR3 nucleotides read TGTGCCATCCTCCCCGGACAGGGGGGTCACGGGGAGCTGTTTTTT.

V is TRBV6-4 and J is TRBJ1-1; 7 bases are a match to TRBD1. The CDR3 is 14 residues long. The V gene's germline CDR1 is MRHNA and CDR2 SNTAGT. V was clipped by 6 bases and J by 5 bases; unmatched bases: 9. CDR3 coding DNA: TGTGCCAGCAGCTTCACAGGGGCAAGGACTGAAGCTTTCTTT. This sequence encodes CASSFTGARTEAFF.

This chain connects TRBV7-9 to TRBJ1-1; 9 nucleotides align to TRBD1. The CDR3 length is 14 residues. Germline V gene data show CDR1 as SEHNR and CDR2 as FQNEAQ (reference sequence). The V and J ends lost 5 bases and 4 bases, in that order; junction bases with no gene match: 5. CDR3 in amino acids: CASSEPDRGTEAFF. CDR3 sequence (DNA): TGTGCCAGCAGCGAGCCGGACAGGGGCACTGAAGCTTTCTTT. Complete variable domain (other parts from reference TRBV7-9 and TRBJ1-1): DTGVSQNPRHKITKRGQNVTFRCDPISEHNRLYWYRQTLGQGPEFLTYFQNEAQLEKSRLLSDRFSAERPKGSFSTLEIQRTEQGDSAMYLCASSEPDRGTEAFFGQGTRLTVV.

This clonotype was seen ten or more times. CDR3 bases: TGTGCCAGCAGGGCCAGGGAATCCTACGAGCAGTACTTC. It translates to CASRARESYEQYF. The J gene is TRBJ2-7, the V gene TRBV6-1; D is perhaps TRBD1 (5 bases). Trimming cost V 6 bases and J 1 base, with 10 bases left between them. Germline V gene data show CDR1 as MNHNS and CDR2 as SASEGT. This CDR3 comprises 13 residues.

In the case of this clonotype: This may come from a read error, since a much larger clone is one base off. J is TRBJ1-5 and V is TRBV4-1, with D tentatively TRBD1 (6 bases). From germline, CDR1 is MGHRA and CDR2 YSYEKL. The CDR3 has 14 residues. This chain's CDR3 is CASSHGTSNRPQHF. The CDR3 DNA is TGCGCCAGCAGCCACGGGACATCAAATCGGCCCCAGCATTTT.

This clonotype was seen many times. The chain carries TRBV5-1 and TRBJ2-2; 7 bases align to TRBD1. Per germline, CDR1 SGHRS and CDR2 YFSETQ. V lost 0 bases to trimming and J lost 3 bases; unmatched junction nucleotides: 2. CDR3 size: 15 residues. The CDR3 loop reads CASSLGTGYTGELFF. As DNA, the CDR3 is TGCGCCAGCAGCTTGGGGACAGGATACACCGGGGAGCTGTTTTTT.

The table lists this clonotype with many counts. The chain recombines TRBV18 with TRBJ1-2; D gene unclear. Per the germline V gene, CDR1 is KGHSH and CDR2 is LQKENI. This CDR3 is 12 amino acids long. V gave up 5 bases and J gave up 0 bases, with 4 bases separating them. The CDR3 region has the DNA TGTGCCAGCTCAATTACTAACTATGGCTACACCTTC. This sequence encodes CASSITNYGYTF.

At least ten counts were recorded for this clonotype. The chain has TRBV2 and TRBJ2-2; 7 nucleotides align to TRBD1. The V segment lost 3 bases and the J segment 4 bases; nucleotides outside the gene matches: 5. CDR1 SNHLY and CDR2 FYNNEI come from the germline V gene. This CDR3 is built from 15 residues. DNA of the CDR3: TGTGCCAGCAGTGATTTTCGACAGGGCACCGGGGAGCTGTTTTTT. Translated: CASSDFRQGTGELFF.

Of note for this clonotype: A much larger clone differs from this one at a single base, so this may be a read error. The genes are TRBV6-1 and TRBJ2-7, with 9 bases that match TRBD2. There are 15 residues in the CDR3. V dropped 7 bases and J dropped 4; count of bases not matched to a gene: 11. Germline CDR1 reads MNHNS; CDR2 reads SASEGT. The CDR3 coding sequence is TGTGCCAGCATTAAAGCGGGAGGTCTCATATACGAGCAGTACTTC. Translation gives CASIKAGGLIYEQYF.

This clonotype showed up just a few times. The chain carries TRBV7-2 and TRBJ2-5, with D perhaps matching TRBD2 (6 bases). This CDR3 contains 13 residues. Trimming took 5 bases from V and 7 from J, leaving 14 bases between them. The germline gives CDR1 SGHTA, CDR2 FQGNSA. The DNA for the CDR3 is TGTGCCAGCAGCCGAAGCGGGTATGTGACCCAGTACTTC. Protein sequence: CASSRSGYVTQYF.

This clonotype was observed at least ten times. This rearrangement joins TRBV6-1 to TRBJ2-7; TRBD2 agrees at 14 bases. V lost 4 bases, J lost 4 bases, and 6 bases stayed unmatched. Germline V lookup: CDR1 MNHNS, CDR2 SASEGT. The CDR3 length is 16 residues. The CDR3 loop reads CASSGRLAGGKYEQYF. For the CDR3, the DNA is TGTGCCAGCAGTGGGAGACTAGCGGGGGGGAAGTACGAGCAGTACTTC.

Ten or more counts support this clonotype. V and J are TRBV7-2 and TRBJ1-1; possibly TRBD1 for D (6 bases). CDR3 length: 14 residues. Germline-derived CDR1 and CDR2 are SGHTA and FQGNSA. V was cut by 5 bases and J by 4 bases, with 14 bases left in between. The CDR3 reads CASSLLTGSTEAFF. The CDR3 nucleotides are TGTGCCAGCAGCCTTCTAACAGGGTCCACTGAAGCTTTCTTT.